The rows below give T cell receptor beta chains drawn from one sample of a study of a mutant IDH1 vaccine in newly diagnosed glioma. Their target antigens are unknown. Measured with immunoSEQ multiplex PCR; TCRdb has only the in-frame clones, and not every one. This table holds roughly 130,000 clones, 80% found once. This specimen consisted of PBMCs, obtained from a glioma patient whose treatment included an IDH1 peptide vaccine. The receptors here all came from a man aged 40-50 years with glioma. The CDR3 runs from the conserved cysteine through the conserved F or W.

CASNPSGQGAETQYF,TRBV5-4,TRBJ2-5,15
CASSNGQDNEQFF,TRBV5-4,TRBJ2-1,13
CASSIGNNQPQHF,TRBV19,TRBJ1-5,13
CASSLVGTAVTDTQYF,TRBV7-2,TRBJ2-3,16
CASSRYRGTNTEAFF,TRBV6-5,TRBJ1-1,15
CAIRGTPLWTDTQYF,TRBV10-3,TRBJ2-3,15
CATSRGGTGSNEQFF,TRBV15,TRBJ2-1,15
CAISVGERGPTF,TRBV10-3,TRBJ1-2,12
CASSLVGRADTQYF,TRBV27,TRBJ2-3,14
CASSYSTVQGSYEQYF,TRBV6-6,TRBJ2-7,16
CASSRPAGELFF,TRBV6-5,TRBJ2-2,12